The source of this T cell receptor beta chain is a study of T cell responses to AZD1222 COVID-19 vaccine. This CDR3 is built from 14 residues. Trimming removed 5 bases at V and 0 bases at J, with 9 bases between. Germline V gives CDR1 MNHEY, CDR2 SMNVEV (reference sequence). Assay: immunoSEQ multiplex PCR; the TCRdb copy retains only in-frame clones and omits some. The data show 150,000 to 180,000 clones, about 86% seen once. This clone was seen a single time. The sequence derives from an adult in good health. This sample comprised peripheral blood, obtained on day 0 of MenACWY control vaccination. V usage is TRBV27 and J usage is TRBJ2-3; D not resolved. CDR3 bases: TGTGCCAGCAGTCTCTTAGGGAGCACAGATACGCAGTATTTT. Protein sequence: CASSLLGSTDTQYF.